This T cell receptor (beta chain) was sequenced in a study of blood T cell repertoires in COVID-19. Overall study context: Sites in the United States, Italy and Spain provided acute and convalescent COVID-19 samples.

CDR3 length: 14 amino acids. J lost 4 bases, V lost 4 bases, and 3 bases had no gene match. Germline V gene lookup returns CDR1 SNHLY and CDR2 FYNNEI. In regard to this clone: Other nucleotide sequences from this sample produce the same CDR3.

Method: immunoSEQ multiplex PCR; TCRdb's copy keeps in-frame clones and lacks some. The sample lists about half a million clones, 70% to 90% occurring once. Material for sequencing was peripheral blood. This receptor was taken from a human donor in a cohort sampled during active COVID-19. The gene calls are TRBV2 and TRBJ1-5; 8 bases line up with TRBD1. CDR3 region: CASSGQGINQPQHF. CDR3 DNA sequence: TGTGCCAGCAGTGGACAGGGGATAAATCAGCCCCAGCATTTT. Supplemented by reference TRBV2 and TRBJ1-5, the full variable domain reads EPEVTQTPSHQVTQMGQEVILRCVPISNHLYFYWYRQILGQKVEFLVSFYNNEISEKSEIFDDQFSVERPDGSNFTLKIRSTKLEDSAMYFCASSGQGINQPQHFGDGTRLSIL.